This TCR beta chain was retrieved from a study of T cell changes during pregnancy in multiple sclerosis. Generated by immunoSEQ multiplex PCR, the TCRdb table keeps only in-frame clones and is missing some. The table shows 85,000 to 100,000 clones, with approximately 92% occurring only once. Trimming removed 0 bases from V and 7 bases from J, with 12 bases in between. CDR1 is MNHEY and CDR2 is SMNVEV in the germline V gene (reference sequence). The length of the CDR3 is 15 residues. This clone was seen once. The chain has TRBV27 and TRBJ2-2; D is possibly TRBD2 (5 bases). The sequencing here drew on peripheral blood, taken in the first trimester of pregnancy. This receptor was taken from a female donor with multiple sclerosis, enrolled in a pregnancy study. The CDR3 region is CASSLSSTRHGELFF. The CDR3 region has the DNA TGTGCCAGCAGTTTATCGAGCACTAGGCACGGGGAGCTGTTTTTT.